The following is a T cell receptor (beta chain) sequence with its context. Its target is not known. This entry comes from a study of cytomegalovirus exposure and HLA in healthy donors. For the study at large: In a later analysis, it was reported that the roughly 120 validation repertoires had been produced on the same platform as the roughly 700 repertoires belonging to the first cohort. Study-level points and caveats: Specificity of a few CMV-associated chains for CMV antigens was verified in vitro. The study put under 200 TCR beta chains on its list as cytomegalovirus-associated.

Profiled with immunoSEQ multiplex PCR; TCRdb holds only in-frame clones, not every one. The top ten hold approximately 1.1% of the sample, which has 250,000 to 400,000 clones, 87% seen once. V was trimmed by 0 bases and J by 0 bases, leaving 11 bases between them. The V gene's germline CDR1 is SGDLS and CDR2 YYNGEE. The CDR3 has 16 residues. This sequence originates from a young woman in good health and CMV-seropositive. Sequenced input: PBMCs. This chain uses TRBV9 with TRBJ2-3, with D uncertain. In DNA, the CDR3 is TGTGCCAGCAGCGTAGAGTCGGGCGCTAGCACAGATACGCAGTATTTT. Translation gives CASSVESGASTDTQYF.